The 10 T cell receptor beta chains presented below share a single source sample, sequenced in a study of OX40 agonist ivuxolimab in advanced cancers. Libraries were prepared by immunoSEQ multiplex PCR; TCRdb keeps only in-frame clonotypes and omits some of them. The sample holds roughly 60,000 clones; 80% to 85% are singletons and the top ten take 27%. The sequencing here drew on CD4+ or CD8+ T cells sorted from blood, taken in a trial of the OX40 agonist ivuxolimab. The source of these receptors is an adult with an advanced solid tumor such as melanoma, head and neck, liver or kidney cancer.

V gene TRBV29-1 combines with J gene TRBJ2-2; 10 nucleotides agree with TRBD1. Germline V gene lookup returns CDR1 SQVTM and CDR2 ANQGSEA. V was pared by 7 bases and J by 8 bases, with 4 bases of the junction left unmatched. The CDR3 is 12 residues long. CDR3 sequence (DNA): TGCAGCGCTGGGGACAGGGGAGGGGAGCTGTTTTTT. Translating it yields CSAGDRGGELFF.

This CDR3 reads CASSLDQGATRKLFF. The CDR3 DNA reads TGCGCCAGCAGCTTAGACCAGGGCGCGACCCGAAAACTGTTTTTT. The rearrangement links TRBV5-1 to TRBJ1-4, with a weak D call TRBD1 (5 bases). Germline V CDR1 and CDR2: SGHRS, YFSETQ. V dropped 2 bases and J dropped 10 bases, with 18 bases sitting between them. The CDR3 extends over 15 amino acids.

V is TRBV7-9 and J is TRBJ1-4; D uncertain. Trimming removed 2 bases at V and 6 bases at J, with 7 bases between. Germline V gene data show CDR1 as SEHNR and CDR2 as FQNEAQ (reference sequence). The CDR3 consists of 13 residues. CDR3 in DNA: TGTGCCAGCAGCTTATCCAGTTATGAAAAACTGTTTTTT. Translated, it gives CASSLSSYEKLFF.

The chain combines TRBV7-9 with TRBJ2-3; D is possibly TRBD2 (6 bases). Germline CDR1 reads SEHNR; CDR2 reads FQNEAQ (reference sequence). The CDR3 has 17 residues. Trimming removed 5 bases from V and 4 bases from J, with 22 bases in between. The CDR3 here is CASSPNFGRDSSDTQYF. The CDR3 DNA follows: TGTGCCAGCAGCCCCAACTTCGGGCGGGATAGTTCAGATACGCAGTATTTT.

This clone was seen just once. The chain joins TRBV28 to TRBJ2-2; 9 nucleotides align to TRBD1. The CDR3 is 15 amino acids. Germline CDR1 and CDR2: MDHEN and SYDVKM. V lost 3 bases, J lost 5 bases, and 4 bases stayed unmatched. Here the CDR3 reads CASSFPGQGTGELFF. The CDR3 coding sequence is TGTGCCAGCAGTTTTCCAGGACAGGGGACCGGGGAGCTGTTTTTT. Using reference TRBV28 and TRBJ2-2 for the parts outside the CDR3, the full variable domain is DVKVTQSSRYLVKRTGEKVFLECVQDMDHENMFWYRQDPGLGLRLIYFSYDVKMKEKGDIPEGYSVSREKKERFSLILESASTNQTSMYLCASSFPGQGTGELFFGEGSRLTVL.

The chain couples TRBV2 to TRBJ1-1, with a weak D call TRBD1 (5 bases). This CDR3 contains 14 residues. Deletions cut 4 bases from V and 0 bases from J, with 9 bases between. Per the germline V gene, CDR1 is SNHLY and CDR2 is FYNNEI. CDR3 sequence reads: CASSVGHLNTEAFF. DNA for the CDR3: TGTGCCAGCAGTGTTGGACACCTGAACACTGAAGCTTTCTTT.

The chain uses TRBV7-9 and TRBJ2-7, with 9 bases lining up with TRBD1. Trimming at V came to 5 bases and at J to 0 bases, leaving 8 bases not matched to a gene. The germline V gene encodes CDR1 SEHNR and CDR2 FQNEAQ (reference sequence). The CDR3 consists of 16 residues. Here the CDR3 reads CASSTQQGAISYEQYF. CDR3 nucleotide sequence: TGTGCCAGCAGCACCCAACAGGGGGCGATCTCCTACGAGCAGTACTTC.

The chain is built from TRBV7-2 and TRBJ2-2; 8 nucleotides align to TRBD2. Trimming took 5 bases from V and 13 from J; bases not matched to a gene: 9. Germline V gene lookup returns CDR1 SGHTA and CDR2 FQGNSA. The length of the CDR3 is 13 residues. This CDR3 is CASSVTSAGGLFF. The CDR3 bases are TGTGCCAGCAGCGTGACTAGCGCAGGTGGGCTGTTTTTT.

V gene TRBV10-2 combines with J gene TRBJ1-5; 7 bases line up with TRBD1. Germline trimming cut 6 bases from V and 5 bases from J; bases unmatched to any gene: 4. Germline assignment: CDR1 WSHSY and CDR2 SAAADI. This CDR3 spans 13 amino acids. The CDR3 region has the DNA TGCGCCAGCAGAACGCAGGGGGATCAGCCCCAGCATTTT. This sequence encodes CASRTQGDQPQHF.

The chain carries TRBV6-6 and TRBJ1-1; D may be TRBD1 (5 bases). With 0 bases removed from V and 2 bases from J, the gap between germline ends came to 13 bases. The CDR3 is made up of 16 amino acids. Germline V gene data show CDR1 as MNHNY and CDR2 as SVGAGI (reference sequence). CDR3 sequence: CASSYSWGVINTEAFF. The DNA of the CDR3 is TGTGCCAGCAGTTACTCGTGGGGGGTTATTAACACTGAAGCTTTCTTT.